This record covers a single T cell receptor (beta chain). Its antigen is as yet unknown. This sample is drawn from a study of T cell repertoires in cytomegalovirus infection. Study-wide results and limits: Across the ex vivo response, the dominant clonotypes were HLA-C-restricted CMV-specific TCR beta clonotypes.

The CDR3 runs 16 residues. Germline V gene data show CDR1 as MNHNS and CDR2 as SASEGT. Trimming removed 10 bases from V and 4 bases from J, with 20 bases in between. MiXCR was run by TCRdb on the reads, yielding one entry per CDR3 protein. Altogether about 890,000 distinct CDR3 sequences are present, under 40% being singletons, with the ten largest covering 10% to 15%. This chain joins TRBV6-1 and TRBJ1-6, with TRBD1 as a possible D gene (5 bases). The sequenced sample was cultured CD8+ T cells from PBMCs, obtained from culture after CMV antigen stimulation. The clonotype originates from a human donor in good health (CMV status not recorded). Some clones in this sample may be carry-over from other donors' samples. CDR3: CATGKGLGAYNSPLHF. The CDR3, as DNA: TGTGCCACAGGGAAGGGCCTGGGAGCTTATAATTCACCCCTCCACTTT.